This TCR beta chain was found in a study of beta chain features in type 1 diabetes. Study-wide points: All four CD4+ subsets of Type 1 diabetes patients contained TCRB CDR3s that were moderately but significantly shorter.

Expressed TCRB transcripts were sequenced, since all the RNA that had been isolated was reverse transcribed. Method: immunoSEQ multiplex PCR; TCRdb's copy keeps in-frame clones and lacks some. Found here are about 45,000 clones, approximately 70% of them singletons; the top ten hold about 2.1%. Worth noting for this clone: What it recognizes is unknown.

The V and J ends lost 0 bases and 9 bases, in that order; junction bases with no gene match: 5. Germline V gene lookup returns CDR1 SGHAT and CDR2 FQNNGV. The CDR3 is 14 residues long. This TCR was sampled from a woman aged 18 to 35 with type 1 diabetes. The V gene is TRBV11-2, the J gene TRBJ2-1, with 7 bases lining up with TRBD2. Sequencing used Tregs from blood. CDR3 amino acids: CASSLDGLGSEQFF. CDR3 bases: TGTGCCAGCAGCTTAGACGGACTAGGAAGTGAGCAGTTCTTC.